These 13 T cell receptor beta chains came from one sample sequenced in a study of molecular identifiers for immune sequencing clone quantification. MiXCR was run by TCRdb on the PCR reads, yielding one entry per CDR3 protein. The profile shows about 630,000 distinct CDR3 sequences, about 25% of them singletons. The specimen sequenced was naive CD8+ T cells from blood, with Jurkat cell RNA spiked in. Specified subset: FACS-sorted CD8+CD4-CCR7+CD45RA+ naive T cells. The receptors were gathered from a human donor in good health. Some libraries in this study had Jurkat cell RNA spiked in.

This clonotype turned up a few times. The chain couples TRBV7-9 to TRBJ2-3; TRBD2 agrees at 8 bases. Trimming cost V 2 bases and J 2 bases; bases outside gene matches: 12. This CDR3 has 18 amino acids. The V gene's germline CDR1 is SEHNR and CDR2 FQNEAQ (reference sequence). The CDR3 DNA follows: TGTGCCAGCAGCTTAAGTTTTTCGGCGGGGGGTATCACAGATACGCAGTATTTT. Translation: CASSLSFSAGGITDTQYF.

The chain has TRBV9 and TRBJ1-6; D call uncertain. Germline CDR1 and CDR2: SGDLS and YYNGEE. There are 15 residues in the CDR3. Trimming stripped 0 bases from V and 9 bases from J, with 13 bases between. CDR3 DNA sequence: TGTGCCAGCAGCGTAGAAGGTGCACGTAGTTCACCCCTCCACTTT. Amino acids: CASSVEGARSSPLHF.

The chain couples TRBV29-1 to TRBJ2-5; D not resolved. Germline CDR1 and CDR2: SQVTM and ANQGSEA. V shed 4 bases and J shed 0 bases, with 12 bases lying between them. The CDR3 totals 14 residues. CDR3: CSVGPVSYQETQYF. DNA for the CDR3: TGCAGCGTTGGTCCGGTCAGTTACCAAGAGACCCAGTACTTC. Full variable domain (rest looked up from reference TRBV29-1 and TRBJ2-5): SAVISQKPSRDICQRGTSLTIQCQVDSQVTMMFWYRQQPGQSLTLIATANQGSEATYESGFVIDKFPISRPNLTFSTLTVSNMSPEDSSIYLCSVGPVSYQETQYFGPGTRLLVL.

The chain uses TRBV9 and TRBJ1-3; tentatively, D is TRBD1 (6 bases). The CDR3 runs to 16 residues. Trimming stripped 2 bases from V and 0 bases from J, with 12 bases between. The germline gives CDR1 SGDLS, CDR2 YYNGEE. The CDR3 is CASSVYHRDSGNTIYF. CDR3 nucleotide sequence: TGTGCCAGCAGCGTCTACCACAGGGACTCTGGAAACACCATATATTTT.

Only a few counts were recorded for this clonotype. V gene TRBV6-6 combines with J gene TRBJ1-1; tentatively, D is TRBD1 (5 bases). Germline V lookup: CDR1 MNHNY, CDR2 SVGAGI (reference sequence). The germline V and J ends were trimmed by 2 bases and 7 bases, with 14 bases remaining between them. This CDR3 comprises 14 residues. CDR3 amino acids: CASSYGPRGIEAFF. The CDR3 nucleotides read TGTGCCAGCAGTTACGGGCCTAGGGGAATTGAAGCTTTCTTT.

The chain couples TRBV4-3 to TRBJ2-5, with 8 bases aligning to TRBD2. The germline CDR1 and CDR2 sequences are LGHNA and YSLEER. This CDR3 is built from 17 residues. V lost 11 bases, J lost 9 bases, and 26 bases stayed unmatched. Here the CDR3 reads CARRPARASGHHAPQYF. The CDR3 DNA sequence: TGCGCCCGCCGCCCAGCCCGGGCTAGCGGGCACCACGCGCCCCAGTACTTC.

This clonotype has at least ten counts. The CDR3 DNA reads TGCAGCGTTGTCATGCGGGAGAGCCATGAGCAGTTCTTC. It encodes CSVVMRESHEQFF. The chain recombines TRBV29-1 with TRBJ2-1, with TRBD2 matching over 7 bases. CDR3 length: 13 residues. Germline V gene sequence: CDR1 SQVTM, CDR2 ANQGSEA. The V gene end was trimmed by 4 bases and the J gene end by 8 bases; junction bases not matched to a gene: 8.

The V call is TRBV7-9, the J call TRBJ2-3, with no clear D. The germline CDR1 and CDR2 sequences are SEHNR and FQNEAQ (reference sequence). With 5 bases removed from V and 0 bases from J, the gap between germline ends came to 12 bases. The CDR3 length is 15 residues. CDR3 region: CASSPRHPSTDTQYF. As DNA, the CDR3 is TGTGCCAGCAGCCCCCGCCACCCTAGCACAGATACGCAGTATTTT.

The CDR3: CASTQGGEKLFF. The CDR3 DNA is TGTGCCAGCACCCAAGGGGGGGAAAAACTGTTTTTT. This chain links TRBV2 with TRBJ1-4; possible D gene TRBD1, 6 bases. V was pared by 7 bases and J by 8 bases, with 11 bases between. CDR1 SNHLY and CDR2 FYNNEI come from the germline V gene. CDR3 size: 12 residues.

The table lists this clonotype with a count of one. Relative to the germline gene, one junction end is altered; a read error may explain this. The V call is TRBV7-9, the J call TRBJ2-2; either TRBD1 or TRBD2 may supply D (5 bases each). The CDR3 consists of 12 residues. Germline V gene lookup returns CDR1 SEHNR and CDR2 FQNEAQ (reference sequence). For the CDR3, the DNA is TGTGCCAGCAGCTTGGGGACCGGGGCGCTGTTTTTT. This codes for CASSLGTGALFF.

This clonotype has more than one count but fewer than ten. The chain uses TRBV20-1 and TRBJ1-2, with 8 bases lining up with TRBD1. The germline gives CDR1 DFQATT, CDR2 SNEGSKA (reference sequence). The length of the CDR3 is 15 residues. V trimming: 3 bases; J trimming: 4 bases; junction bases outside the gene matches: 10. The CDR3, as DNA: TGCAGTGCTAGGGCCAGGACAGGGTTAATCTATGGCTACACCTTC. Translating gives CSARARTGLIYGYTF.

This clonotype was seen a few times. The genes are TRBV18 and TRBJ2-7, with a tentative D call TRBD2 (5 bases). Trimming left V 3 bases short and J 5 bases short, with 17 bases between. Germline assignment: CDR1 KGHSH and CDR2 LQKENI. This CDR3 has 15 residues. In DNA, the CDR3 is TGTGCCAGCTCACCGATTGCGGGTATCTTCGACGAGCAGTACTTC. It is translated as CASSPIAGIFDEQYF.

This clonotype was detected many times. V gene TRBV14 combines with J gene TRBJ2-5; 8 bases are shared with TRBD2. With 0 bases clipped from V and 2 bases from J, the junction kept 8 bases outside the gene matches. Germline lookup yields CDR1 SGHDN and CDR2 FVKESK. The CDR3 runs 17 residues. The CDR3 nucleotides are TGTGCCAGCAGCCAAGATGGAACTAGCGGTCTACAAGAGACCCAGTACTTC. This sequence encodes CASSQDGTSGLQETQYF.